The 5 T cell receptor beta chains below come from one sample, sequenced in a study of control samples from healthy donors and cancer patients. Clones were sequenced by immunoSEQ multiplex PCR, and TCRdb holds only the in-frame ones, with some missing. The sample lists about 120,000 clones; approximately 95% were seen once. The sample was blood. The receptor source for this set is a man younger than 45 in good health.

The V and J genes are TRBV27 and TRBJ2-2; unclear D gene. Trimming took 10 bases from V and 1 from J, leaving 10 bases between them. Germline V gives CDR1 MNHEY, CDR2 SMNVEV (reference sequence). The CDR3 length is 13 residues. The CDR3 loop is CATAWENTGELFF. The CDR3 nucleotides read TGTGCCACCGCATGGGAGAACACCGGGGAGCTGTTTTTT.

V usage is TRBV7-2 and J usage is TRBJ1-1; 9 positions agree with TRBD1. Trimming removed 4 bases from V and 0 bases from J; junction bases left unmatched: 3. This CDR3 is built from 15 residues. Germline V gives CDR1 SGHTA, CDR2 FQGNSA. The CDR3 DNA follows: TGTGCCAGCAGCTGGACAGGGGATGTGAACACTGAAGCTTTCTTT. It yields the protein CASSWTGDVNTEAFF.

V usage is TRBV29-1 and J usage is TRBJ1-2; tentative D call: TRBD1 (6 bases). Trimming took 6 bases from V and 6 from J, leaving 14 bases between them. The germline V gene has CDR1 SQVTM and CDR2 ANQGSEA. The CDR3 extends over 12 amino acids. For the CDR3, the DNA is TGCAGCGTGGCCGGGGGGGGCGATGGCTACACCTTC. Protein sequence: CSVAGGGDGYTF.

The chain couples TRBV5-6 to TRBJ2-5; 7 nucleotides agree with TRBD1. CDR1 is SGHDT and CDR2 is YYEEEE in the germline V gene. V was clipped by 0 bases and J by 4 bases; unmatched bases: 3. CDR3 size: 14 residues. Written as DNA, the CDR3 is TGTGCCAGCAGCTTGGCGAGGGGGCCAGAGACCCAGTACTTC. Translating it yields CASSLARGPETQYF. The full variable domain, its missing parts supplied by reference TRBV5-6 and TRBJ2-5, is DAGVTQSPTHLIKTRGQQVTLRCSPKSGHDTVSWYQQALGQGPQFIFQYYEEEERQRGNFPDRFSGHQFPNYSSELNVNALLLGDSALYLCASSLARGPETQYFGPGTRLLVL.

The chain is built from TRBV23-1 and TRBJ2-7; TRBD1 agrees at 7 bases. TRBV23-1 is flagged as an ORF with uncertain function. There are 14 residues in the CDR3. V lost 2 bases and J lost 3; bases outside the gene matches: 4. The CDR3, as DNA: TGCGCCAGCAGTCAACCCCGGGACAGCTACGAGCAGTACTTC. It specifies CASSQPRDSYEQYF.